The 4 T cell receptor beta chains reported below all come from one sample, sequenced in a study of shared clonotypes between healthy human individuals (dated by TCRdb to 2020 to 2022). Library preparation employed the immunoSEQ multiplex PCR assay. Not all clones reach the TCRdb copy of this immuneACCESS table, which keeps in-frame sequences only. Checked studies attribute under half of the gap to unresolved V genes and leave the rest unexplained. The sample table shows 450,000 to 650,000 clones, and around three quarters are seen once. About 11% of the sample belongs to the ten largest clones. The sample taken for sequencing was PBMCs. The receptors originated from a woman aged 40 to 50 in good health. Some clones in this sample may be carry-over from other donors' samples.

The V call is TRBV28, the J call TRBJ1-2; the D is unclear. V lost 8 bases, J lost 0 bases, and 10 bases lay in between. Germline-derived CDR1 and CDR2 are MDHEN and SYDVKM. The CDR3 has 13 amino acids. CDR3: CASGRSPNYGYTF. CDR3 nucleotide sequence: TGTGCCAGCGGGAGGAGCCCTAACTATGGCTACACCTTC.

V gene TRBV11-3 combines with J gene TRBJ2-1; D is ambiguous. The CDR3 has 16 residues. The germline CDR1 and CDR2 sequences are SGHNT and YENEEA. V shed 0 bases and J shed 1 base, with 10 bases lying between them. The CDR3 loop reads CASSLDGDASYNEQFF. In DNA, the CDR3 is TGTGCCAGCAGCTTAGACGGTGATGCGTCCTACAATGAGCAGTTCTTC.

Worth noting for this clone: A junction end diverges from the germline sequence, so it may reflect a read error. The chain employs TRBV15 and TRBJ2-7; 11 bases agree with TRBD2. The CDR3 consists of 17 residues. Germline CDR1 and CDR2: LNHNV and YYDKDF (reference sequence). The CDR3 here is CATSREGLAVSSYEQYF. The CDR3 DNA sequence: TGTGCCACCAGCCGAGAGGGACTAGCGGTCAGCTCCTACGAGCAGTACTTC.

The chain joins TRBV7-9 to TRBJ2-7; unclear D gene. Trimming removed 5 bases at V and 6 bases at J, with 20 bases between. From germline, CDR1 is SEHNR and CDR2 FQNEAQ (reference sequence). This CDR3 comprises 15 residues. The CDR3 DNA reads as TGTGCCAGCAGCGCCAGGACGGCATCTTTTACCGAGCAGTACTTC. It translates to CASSARTASFTEQYF.